The 10 T cell receptor beta chains reported below all come from one sample, sequenced in a study of CD8+CD57+ T cells in acquired aplastic anemia. Researchers used genomic DNA as the template to profile TCR beta VDJ and CDR3. Each CDR3 protein gets one entry after TCRdb re-called the reads with MiXCR. Here the sample spans about 470,000 distinct CDR3 sequences, around 33% being singletons. Patients selected for sequencing had displayed CD8+CD57+ cell expansion by flow cytometry. Sequenced input: sorted CD4+, CD8+, or CD8+CD57+ T cells (not recorded which) from PBMCs. The receptors shown here come from a human donor with aplastic anemia.

This clonotype was picked up many times. J is TRBJ2-1 and V is TRBV29-1; D possibly corresponds to TRBD2 (5 bases). This CDR3 spans 14 amino acids. Trimming pared 8 bases from V and 0 bases from J, leaving 14 bases between. Germline V gene data show CDR1 as SQVTM and CDR2 as ANQGSEA. For the CDR3, the DNA is TGCAGCCTATTACGGGATACCTCCTACAATGAGCAGTTCTTC. This sequence encodes CSLLRDTSYNEQFF.

This clonotype showed up just a few times. V gene TRBV3-1 combines with J gene TRBJ2-7, with 10 bases lining up with TRBD1. CDR1 LGHDT and CDR2 YNNKEL come from the germline V gene (reference sequence). The V segment lost 1 base and the J segment 6 bases; nucleotides outside the gene matches: 3. The CDR3 runs to 14 residues. CDR3 sequence: CASSQAGTGVEQYF. CDR3 sequence (DNA): TGTGCCAGCAGCCAAGCTGGGACAGGGGTCGAGCAGTACTTC.

This chain joins TRBV6-1 and TRBJ1-1, with unresolved D. Germline V gene sequence: CDR1 MNHNS, CDR2 SASEGT. The ends were cut back, 4 bases at V and 6 bases at J, with 12 bases in the middle. This CDR3 region has 13 residues. The CDR3 DNA reads TGTGCCAGCAGTGGAGGAAACGTAGCTGAAGCTTTCTTT. Protein product: CASSGGNVAEAFF.

Many counts were recorded for this clonotype. The genes are TRBV7-2 and TRBJ2-5; D gene uncertain. CDR3 length: 13 amino acids. V lost 3 bases, J lost 4 bases, and 9 bases lay in between. CDR1 is SGHTA, CDR2 FQGNSA, per germline. The CDR3 is CASSLAWGETQYF. CDR3 nucleotide sequence: TGTGCCAGCAGCTTGGCCTGGGGAGAGACCCAGTACTTC.

At least ten counts were recorded for this clonotype. V is TRBV9 and J is TRBJ2-6, with a weak D call TRBD1 (5 bases). Trimming took off 0 bases at V and 3 bases at J, with 10 bases between the two ends. Looked up from germline, CDR1 is SGDLS and CDR2 is YYNGEE. The CDR3 has 16 amino acids. The CDR3 DNA is TGTGCCAGCAGCGTAGGGGCAGGGATTGGGGCCAACGTCCTGACTTTC. Its protein product is CASSVGAGIGANVLTF.

V is TRBV28 and J is TRBJ2-7, with 7 bases identical to TRBD2. Looked up from germline, CDR1 is MDHEN and CDR2 is SYDVKM. The CDR3 is 16 amino acids. V trimming: 6 bases; J trimming: 3 bases; junction bases outside the gene matches: 14. The CDR3 DNA follows: TGTGCCAGCAGGAGGGAGGGAAGAACGGTGGACTACGAGCAGTACTTC. As protein: CASRREGRTVDYEQYF.

CDR3 nucleotide sequence: TGCGCCAGCAGCCCCTGGGGGACAGGGCTTAACTATGGCTACACCTTC. Translation: CASSPWGTGLNYGYTF. This sequence joins TRBV5-1 and TRBJ1-2; 9 bases are shared with TRBD1. This CDR3 is 16 amino acids long. After removal of 4 bases from V and 1 base from J, the junction contained 8 bases not matched to a gene. Germline loops: CDR1 SGHRS, CDR2 YFSETQ.

Only a few counts were recorded for this clonotype. The chain carries TRBV12-3 or TRBV12-4 and TRBJ1-6, with D maybe TRBD1 (6 bases). V dropped 1 base and J dropped 13 bases, with 17 bases sitting between them. This CDR3 is built from 15 residues. The CDR3 here is CASSLGRGTFIPLHF. The DNA for the CDR3 is TGTGCCAGCAGTTTAGGTAGGGGGACCTTTATCCCCCTCCACTTT.

The V call is TRBV19, the J call TRBJ2-6; a possible D gene is TRBD2 (5 bases). V was cut by 5 bases and J by 0 bases, with 17 bases left in between. The CDR3 is 18 amino acids. Germline CDR1 LNHDA, CDR2 SQIVND (reference sequence). For the CDR3, the DNA is TGTGCCAGTAGTCCTGTGGGTAGCGATGACTCTGGGGCCAACGTCCTGACTTTC. This gives the protein CASSPVGSDDSGANVLTF.

This clonotype has a count of ten or more. The chain carries TRBV2 and TRBJ1-2; D is unresolved. The ends were cut back, 10 bases at V and 3 bases at J, with 12 bases in the middle. The CDR3 runs to 12 residues. Per the germline V gene, CDR1 is SNHLY and CDR2 is FYNNEI. This CDR3 reads CATAGIDYGYTF. CDR3 DNA sequence: TGTGCCACCGCTGGGATCGACTATGGCTACACCTTC.